The clone carrying this T cell receptor beta chain was seen a few times. The entry originates in a study of blood T cell repertoires in COVID-19. As for the study in general: Researchers got acute and convalescent COVID-19 samples from the United States, Italy and Spain. The analysed material was cDNA or gDNA that came from T cells, B-cell-depleted T cells, or PBMCs.

V lost 3 bases and J lost 5; bases outside the gene matches: 8. Looked up from germline, CDR1 is LGHDT and CDR2 is YNNKEL (reference sequence). The CDR3 loop spans 16 amino acids. Original processing methods: Amplifying reference gene primers gave estimates of nucleated cell counts. Profiling relied on immunoSEQ multiplex PCR, and the TCRdb table lists in-frame clones only, not all of them. V and J calls and clone size follow that table, whereas D and trimming were derived from the DNA. The table has some 120,000 clones, about 88% seen once; the top ten hold roughly 3.7%. The chain carries TRBV3-1 (or the pseudogene TRBV3-2) and TRBJ2-3, with TRBD1 matching over 10 bases. The origin of this receptor is a middle-aged man with active COVID-19. Sequenced material: peripheral blood. The CDR3 DNA reads as TGTGCCAGCAGCCAGAGGACAGGGGGAACGGTAGATACGCAGTATTTT. It encodes CASSQRTGGTVDTQYF.